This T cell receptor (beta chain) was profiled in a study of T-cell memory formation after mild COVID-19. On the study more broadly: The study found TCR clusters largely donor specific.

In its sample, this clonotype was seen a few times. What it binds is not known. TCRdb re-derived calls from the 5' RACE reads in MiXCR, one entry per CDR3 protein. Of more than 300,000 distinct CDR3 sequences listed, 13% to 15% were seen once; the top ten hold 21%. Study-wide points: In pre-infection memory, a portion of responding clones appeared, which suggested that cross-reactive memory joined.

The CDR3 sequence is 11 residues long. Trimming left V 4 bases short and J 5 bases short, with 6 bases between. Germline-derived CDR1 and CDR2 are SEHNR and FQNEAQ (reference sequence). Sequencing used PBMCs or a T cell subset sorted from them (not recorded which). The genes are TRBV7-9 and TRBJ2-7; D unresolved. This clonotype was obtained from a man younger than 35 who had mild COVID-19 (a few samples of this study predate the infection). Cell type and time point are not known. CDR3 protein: CASSSSHEQYF. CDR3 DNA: TGTGCCAGCAGCTCTTCCCACGAGCAGTACTTC.